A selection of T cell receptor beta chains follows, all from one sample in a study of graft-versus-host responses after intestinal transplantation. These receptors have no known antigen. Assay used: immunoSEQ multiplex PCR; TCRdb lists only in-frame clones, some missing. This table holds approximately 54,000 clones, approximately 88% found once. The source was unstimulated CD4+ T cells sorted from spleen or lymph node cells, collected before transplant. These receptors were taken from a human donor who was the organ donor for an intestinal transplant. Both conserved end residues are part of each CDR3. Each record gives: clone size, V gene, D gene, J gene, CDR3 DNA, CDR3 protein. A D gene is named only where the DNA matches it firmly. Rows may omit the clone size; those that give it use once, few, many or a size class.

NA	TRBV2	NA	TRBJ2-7	TGTGCCAGCAGTGATAAACTCCGCCCTCCGGGCCGATCGCCCTACGAGCAGTACTTC	CASSDKLRPPGRSPYEQYF
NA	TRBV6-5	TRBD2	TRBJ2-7	TGTGCCACCCTTCTAGCGGGAGCTAATGAGCAGTACTTC	CATLLAGANEQYF
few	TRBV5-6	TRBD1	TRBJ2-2	TGTGCCAGCAGCTTGGCGGACAGGACCGGGGAGCTGTTTTTT	CASSLADRTGELFF
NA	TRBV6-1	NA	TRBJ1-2	TGTGCCAGCATTCCCTTCAGGGGAGCTAACTATGGCTACACCTTC	CASIPFRGANYGYTF
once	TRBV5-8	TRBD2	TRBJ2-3	TGTGCCAGCAGCCTCGGACTAGCGGGGAACACAGATACGCAGTATTTT	CASSLGLAGNTDTQYF
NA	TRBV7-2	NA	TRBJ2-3	TGTGCCAGCAGCCCCAGGTCCAGCACAGATACGCAGTATTTT	CASSPRSSTDTQYF
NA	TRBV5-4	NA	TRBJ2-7	TGTGCCAGCAGTCCGGGACCTACCTACGAGCAGTACTTC	CASSPGPTYEQYF
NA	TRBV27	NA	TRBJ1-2	TGTGCCAGCGGGCGGGACTATGGCTACACCTTC	CASGRDYGYTF
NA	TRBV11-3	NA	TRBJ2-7	TGTGCCAGCAGCTTCGGGGGCTCCTACGAGCAGTACTTC	CASSFGGSYEQYF
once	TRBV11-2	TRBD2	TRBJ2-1	TGTGCCAGCAGCTTAGGTGGGACTAGCGGGGGAAATGAGCAGTTCTTC	CASSLGGTSGGNEQFF
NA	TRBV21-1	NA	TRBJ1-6	TGTGCCAGCAACATAGGTTATAATTCACCCCTCCACTTT	CASNIGYNSPLHF
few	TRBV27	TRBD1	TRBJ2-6	TGTGCCAGCAGTGACAGGGCCGCCTCTGGGGCCAACGTCCTGACTTTC	CASSDRAASGANVLTF
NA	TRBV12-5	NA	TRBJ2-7	TGTGCTAGTGGTTTGACCACCCCGGACGGGAACTCCTACGAGCAGTACTTC	CASGLTTPDGNSYEQYF
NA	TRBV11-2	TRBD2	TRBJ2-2	TGTGCCAGCAGCTTCGGGACTAGCGGGTTTAACACCGGGGAGCTGTTTTTT	CASSFGTSGFNTGELFF
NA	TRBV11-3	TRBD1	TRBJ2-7	TGTGCCAGCAGCTTAGGGACAGGGTACGAGCAGTACTTC	CASSLGTGYEQYF
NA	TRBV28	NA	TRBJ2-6	TGTGCCAGCAGAGTCAGAGGGGCCAACGTCCTGACTTTC	CASRVRGANVLTF
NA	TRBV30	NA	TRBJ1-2	TGTGCCTGGAGTGTAACTCATAACTATGGCTACACCTTC	CAWSVTHNYGYTF
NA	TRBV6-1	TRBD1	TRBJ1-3	TGTGCCAGCAGCCCAGGGGGTCTCCGGGGAAACACCATATATTTT	CASSPGGLRGNTIYF
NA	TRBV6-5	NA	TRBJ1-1	TGTGCCAGCAGTGAAATGAGGGTTATCACTGAAGCTTTCTTT	CASSEMRVITEAFF
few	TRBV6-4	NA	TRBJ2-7	TGTGCCAGCAGTGGTAGAGGAGGGGGCCTCTACGAGCAGTACTTC	CASSGRGGGLYEQYF
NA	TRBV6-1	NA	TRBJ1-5	TGTGCCAGCAGTGGGAGACGGGTCGGAGATCAGCCCCAGCATTTT	CASSGRRVGDQPQHF
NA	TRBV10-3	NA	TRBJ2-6	TGTGCCATCAGTGAGTCTGGGGCCAACGTCCTGACTTTC	CAISESGANVLTF
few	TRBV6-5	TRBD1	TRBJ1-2	TGTGCCAGCAGTAAGGACAGGGTGAGGCACACCTTC	CASSKDRVRHTF
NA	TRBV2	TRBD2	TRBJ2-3	TGTGCCAGCCGGCGGACTAGCGGGGGAGTCACAGATACGCAGTATTTT	CASRRTSGGVTDTQYF
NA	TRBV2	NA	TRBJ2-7	TGTGCCAGCACACGACAGGCCCCCAGCTCCTACGAGCAGTACTTC	CASTRQAPSSYEQYF
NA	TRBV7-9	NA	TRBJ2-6	TGTGCCAGCAGCCCCCGCAGGGTTGGGGCCAACGTCCTGACTTTC	CASSPRRVGANVLTF
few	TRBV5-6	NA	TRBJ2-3	TGTGCCAGCAGCTTAGGGGGGGCCACAGATACGCAGTATTTT	CASSLGGATDTQYF
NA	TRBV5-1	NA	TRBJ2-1	TGCGCCAGCAGCTTGGGGTCCGGGACAGAGCAGTTCTTC	CASSLGSGTEQFF
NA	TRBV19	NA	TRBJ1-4	TGTGCCAGTAGTATAGATGGCGGTAGAGATGAAAAACTGTTTTTT	CASSIDGGRDEKLFF
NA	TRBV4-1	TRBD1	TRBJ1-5	TGCGCCAGCAGCCTCAGAACAGGGGGCAGGTTCGGTCAGCCCCAGCATTTT	CASSLRTGGRFGQPQHF
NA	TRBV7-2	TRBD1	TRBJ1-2	TGTGCCAGCAGCTTAGTGGGGACAGGGTATGGCTACACCTTC	CASSLVGTGYGYTF
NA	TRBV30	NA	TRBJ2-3	TGTGCCTGGAGTATAGGACCCGGCACAGATACGCAGTATTTT	CAWSIGPGTDTQYF
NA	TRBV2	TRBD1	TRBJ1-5	TGTGCCAGCAGTCAAACCCCAGGGGGCTGGGGCAATCAGCCCCAGCATTTT	CASSQTPGGWGNQPQHF
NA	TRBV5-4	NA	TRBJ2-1	TGTGCCAGCAGCTTGTTATCCGGGACTGGCGATGAGCAGTTCTTC	CASSLLSGTGDEQFF
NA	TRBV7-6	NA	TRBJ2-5	TGTGCCAGCAGCTTAACCCCGGACATCCAAGAGACCCAGTACTTC	CASSLTPDIQETQYF
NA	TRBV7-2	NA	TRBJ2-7	TGTGCCAGCAGCTTGGACACCTACGAGCAGTACTTC	CASSLDTYEQYF
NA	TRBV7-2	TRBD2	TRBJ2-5	TGTGCCAGCAGCTTTTCTCTTGGCTCTGCGGGGGGGAAAACGGAGACCCAGTACTTC	CASSFSLGSAGGKTETQYF
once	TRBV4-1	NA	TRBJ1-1	TGCGCCAGCAGCCAAGAAGGACGGCTGAACACTGAAGCTTTCTTT	CASSQEGRLNTEAFF
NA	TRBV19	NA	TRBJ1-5	TGTGCCAGTAGTATAGAGTGGGGGCAGCCCCAGCATTTT	CASSIEWGQPQHF
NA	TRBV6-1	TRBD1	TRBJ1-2	TGTGCCAGCAGGGCCTCAGGGGGGGGGCGGCCAAACTTC	CASRASGGGRPNF
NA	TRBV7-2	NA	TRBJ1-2	TGTGCCAGCAGCTGGAGGATTGCGTTCAGACCCCTACACAATGGCTACACCTTC	CASSWRIAFRPLHNGYTF
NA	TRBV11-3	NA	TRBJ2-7	TGTGCCAGCAGCCCCGGAGGTTATGAGCAGTACTTC	CASSPGGYEQYF
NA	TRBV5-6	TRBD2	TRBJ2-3	TGTGCCAGCAGCTTCCGGACTAGCGGGGAGAGCACAGATACGCAGTATTTT	CASSFRTSGESTDTQYF
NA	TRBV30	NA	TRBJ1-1	TGTGCCTGGAGGCACCCGAACACTGAAGCTTTCTTT	CAWRHPNTEAFF
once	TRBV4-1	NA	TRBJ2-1	TGCGCCAGCAGCCAATTACCGGGTCTCACGACCCCTTACAATGAGCAGTTCTTC	CASSQLPGLTTPYNEQFF
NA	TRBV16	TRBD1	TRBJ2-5	TGTGCCAGCAGCCAATACAGGGGAGAGACCCAGTACTTC	CASSQYRGETQYF
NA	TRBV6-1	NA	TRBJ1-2	TGTGCCAGCAGTCTTACAAGGTCCTACACCTTC	CASSLTRSYTF
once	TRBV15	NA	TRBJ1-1	TGTGCCACCAGCAGAGGTAGGGGAGACACTGAAGCTTTCTTT	CATSRGRGDTEAFF
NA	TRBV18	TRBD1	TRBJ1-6	TGTGCCAGCTCACCGGGACAGGGGTATTCACCCCTCCACTTT	CASSPGQGYSPLHF
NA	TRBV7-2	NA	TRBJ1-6	TGTGCCAGCAGCCGACCTGTCACTAATTCACCCCTCCACTTT	CASSRPVTNSPLHF
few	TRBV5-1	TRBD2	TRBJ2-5	TGCGCCAGCAGCTTGGCACTAGCGGGACAAGAGACCCAGTACTTC	CASSLALAGQETQYF
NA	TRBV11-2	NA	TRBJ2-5	TGTGCCAGCAGCTCCGTGGGAGTGCAAGAGACCCAGTACTTC	CASSSVGVQETQYF
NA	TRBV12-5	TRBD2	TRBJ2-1	TGTGCTAGTGGGGAGAGACTTAGCGGGACCTACTACAATGAGCAGTTCTTC	CASGERLSGTYYNEQFF
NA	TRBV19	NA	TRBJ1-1	TGTGCCAGTTCAATATATAACGTGAACACTGAAGCTTTCTTT	CASSIYNVNTEAFF
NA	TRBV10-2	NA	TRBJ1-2	TGCGCCAGCAGTAAGAACGGAGACTATGGCTACACCTTC	CASSKNGDYGYTF